The clone carrying this T cell receptor (beta chain) has ten or more counts. Its antigen is undetermined. The CDR3 covers 15 residues. Germline V gene lookup returns CDR1 SQVTM and CDR2 ANQGSEA. J was trimmed by 3 bases and V by 2 bases; bases with no gene match: 6. This entry is derived from a study of identical twins. The study, taken as a whole, reports: The conclusions drew on cross-sectional statistical analysis instead of tracking the same donors.

After template switching added a universal primer site, the resulting cDNA carried unique molecular identifiers. TCRdb redid the calling of the 5' RACE reads with MiXCR, one entry per CDR3 protein. The sample consists of about 690,000 distinct CDR3 sequences, approximately 6.1% of them appearing once. This TCR came from a man between 18 and 35 years old in good health. The chain links TRBV29-1 to TRBJ2-7; 11 positions match TRBD1. The sequenced sample consisted of naive T cells sorted from blood. Written as DNA, the CDR3 is TGCAGCGTTGAATCGGGACAGGGGGTCCACTACGAGCAGTACTTC. It specifies CSVESGQGVHYEQYF.